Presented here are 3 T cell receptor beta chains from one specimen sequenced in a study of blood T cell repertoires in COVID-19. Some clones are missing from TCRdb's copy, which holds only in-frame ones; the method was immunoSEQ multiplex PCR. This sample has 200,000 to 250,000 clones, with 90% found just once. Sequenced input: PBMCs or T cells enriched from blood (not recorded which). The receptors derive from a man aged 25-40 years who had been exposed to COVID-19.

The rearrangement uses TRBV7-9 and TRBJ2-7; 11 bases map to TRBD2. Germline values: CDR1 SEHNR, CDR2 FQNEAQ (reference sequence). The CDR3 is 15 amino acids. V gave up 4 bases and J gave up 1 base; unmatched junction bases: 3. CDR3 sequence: CASSSGTSGSYEQYF. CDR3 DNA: TGTGCCAGCAGCTCCGGGACTAGCGGTTCCTACGAGCAGTACTTC.

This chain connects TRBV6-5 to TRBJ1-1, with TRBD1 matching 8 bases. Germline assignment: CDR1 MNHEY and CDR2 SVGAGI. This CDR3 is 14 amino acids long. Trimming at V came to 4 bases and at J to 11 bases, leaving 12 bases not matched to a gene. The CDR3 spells CASSWTGYSSWAFF. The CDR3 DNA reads TGTGCCAGCAGTTGGACAGGGTATTCGTCTTGGGCTTTCTTT.

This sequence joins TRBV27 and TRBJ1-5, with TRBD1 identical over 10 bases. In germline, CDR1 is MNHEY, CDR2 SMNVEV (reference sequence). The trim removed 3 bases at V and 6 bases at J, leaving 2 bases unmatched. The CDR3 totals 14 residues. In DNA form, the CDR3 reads TGTGCCAGCAGTTTGGACAGGGGGGGTCAGCCCCAGCATTTT. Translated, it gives CASSLDRGGQPQHF.